The 20 T cell receptor beta chains presented below share a single source sample, sequenced in a study of blood T cell repertoires in COVID-19. The data were produced by immunoSEQ multiplex PCR, yet TCRdb's version contains in-frame clones alone and is incomplete. The profile shows 380,000 or so clones, approximately 89% of them singletons. What was sequenced was PBMCs or T cells enriched from blood (not recorded which). These receptors were taken from a man aged 25-45 years who had recovered from COVID-19.

V is TRBV30 and J is TRBJ2-1; the match to TRBD2 covers 10 bases. J gave up 9 bases and V 5 bases, and 1 base lay outside the gene matches. This CDR3 region has 11 residues. In germline, CDR1 is GTSNPN, CDR2 SVGIG (reference sequence). CDR3 nucleotide sequence: TGTGCCTGGGGGACTAGCGCTGAGCAGTTCTTC. This sequence encodes CAWGTSAEQFF.

The rearrangement joins TRBV30 to TRBJ2-1; D might be TRBD2 (5 bases). V lost 7 bases, J lost 6 bases, and 16 bases lay in between. In germline, CDR1 is GTSNPN, CDR2 SVGIG (reference sequence). This CDR3 has 13 residues. In nucleotides, the CDR3 is TGTGCCTCTAGCATCCTCAATGGCAATGAGCAGTTCTTC. Protein: CASSILNGNEQFF.

This CDR3 reads CASSLGAGAGTGELFF. CDR3 coding DNA: TGTGCCAGCAGCTTAGGAGCAGGGGCTGGCACCGGGGAGCTGTTTTTT. This chain joins TRBV5-4 and TRBJ2-2; D is possibly TRBD1 (6 bases). The CDR3 spans 16 residues. Deletions cut 2 bases from V and 4 bases from J, with 15 bases between. Germline V CDR1 and CDR2: SGHNT, YYREEE (reference sequence).

The V gene is TRBV25-1, the J gene TRBJ2-2, with D possibly TRBD1 on 6 matching bases. Per the germline V gene, CDR1 is MGHDK and CDR2 is SYGVNS. The V end lost 9 bases, the J end lost 1 base, and 12 bases lay between the germline ends. This CDR3 is built from 14 residues. DNA for the CDR3: TGTGCCAGTGCCGGGACAAAGAACACCGGGGAGCTGTTTTTT. Its translation: CASAGTKNTGELFF.

This chain joins TRBV7-9 and TRBJ1-2; D not certain. Trimming removed 0 bases from V and 3 bases from J, with 8 bases in between. The germline V gene encodes CDR1 SEHNR and CDR2 FQNEAQ (reference sequence). The CDR3 contains 14 residues. CDR3 DNA: TGTGCCAGCAGCTTAGCGGGCAGTGACTATGGCTACACCTTC. Protein product: CASSLAGSDYGYTF.

The chain couples TRBV30 to TRBJ2-4; TRBD2 might be the D (5 bases). The V gene lost 0 bases and the J gene lost 2 bases, with 8 bases spanning the gap. The CDR3 loop spans 14 amino acids. Germline V gene data show CDR1 as GTSNPN and CDR2 as SVGIG (reference sequence). CDR3 DNA: TGTGCCTGGAGTGTACGAGGGTCCAAAAACATTCAGTACTTC. Encoded protein: CAWSVRGSKNIQYF.

This sequence joins TRBV18 and TRBJ2-1; D possibly corresponds to TRBD2 (6 bases). The CDR3 loop spans 18 amino acids. Germline CDR1 is KGHSH and CDR2 is LQKENI. The V end was cut by 2 bases, the J end by 0 bases, with 17 bases between. CDR3 amino acids: CASSPFTDGGNSYNEQFF. CDR3 nucleotide sequence: TGTGCCAGCTCACCATTTACTGATGGAGGGAACTCCTACAATGAGCAGTTCTTC.

This clone came up once. The chain is built from TRBV7-8 and TRBJ2-3, with TRBD2 identical over 15 bases. Trimming took 5 bases from V and 6 from J; bases not matched to a gene: 3. The CDR3 is 15 amino acids. The germline gives CDR1 SGHVS, CDR2 FQNEAQ. The CDR3: CASSGLAGGQDTQYF. CDR3 DNA sequence: TGTGCCAGCAGCGGACTAGCGGGGGGGCAGGATACGCAGTATTTT.

This chain connects TRBV4-2 to TRBJ2-2, with 7 bases matching TRBD1. Germline V gene lookup returns CDR1 LGHNA and CDR2 YNFKEQ. The CDR3 totals 14 residues. The V gene end was trimmed by 4 bases and the J gene end by 4 bases; junction bases not matched to a gene: 3. CDR3 amino acids: CASSRGQVTGELFF. The CDR3 DNA is TGTGCCAGCAGCCGAGGACAGGTCACCGGGGAGCTGTTTTTT.

The chain is built from TRBV7-9 and TRBJ2-3; D is possibly TRBD1 (6 bases). CDR3 length equals 14 residues. From germline, CDR1 is SEHNR and CDR2 FQNEAQ (reference sequence). V was pared by 5 bases and J by 4 bases, with 13 bases between. Here the CDR3 DNA reads TGTGCCAGCAGCGTTGCTCAGGGGCCAGATACGCAGTATTTT. Translated: CASSVAQGPDTQYF.

The genes are TRBV10-3 and TRBJ1-5; D is uncertain. CDR1 is ENHRY, CDR2 SYGVKD, per germline. V shed 6 bases and J shed 3 bases, with 6 bases lying between them. CDR3 length: 12 amino acids. The CDR3 here is CAIRQFNQPQHF. The CDR3 nucleotides read TGTGCCATCAGACAGTTCAATCAGCCCCAGCATTTT.

CDR3 residues: CASSPDRAHEQYF. The CDR3 DNA is TGTGCCAGCAGCCCAGACAGGGCTCACGAGCAGTACTTC. The chain combines TRBV7-9 with TRBJ2-7; 7 positions match TRBD1. The CDR3 is 13 amino acids. The germline V gene has CDR1 SEHNR and CDR2 FQNEAQ (reference sequence). The V gene end was trimmed by 5 bases and the J gene end by 5 bases; junction bases not matched to a gene: 6. Drawing the rest from reference TRBV7-9 and TRBJ2-7, the complete variable domain is DTGVSQNPRHKITKRGQNVTFRCDPISEHNRLYWYRQTLGQGPEFLTYFQNEAQLEKSRLLSDRFSAERPKGSFSTLEIQRTEQGDSAMYLCASSPDRAHEQYFGPGTRLTVT.

This clone was seen more than once but under ten times. The chain uses TRBV21-1 and TRBJ1-6; TRBD1 reflects the table's D call only, with no check against the DNA. TRBV21-1 counts as a pseudogene. The CDR3 has 21 amino acids. The CDR3 reads CASRKKSRADRRESYNSPLHF. The CDR3 nucleotides read TGTGCCAGCAGGAAAAAGAGCCGGGCTGACAGAAGAGAGTCCTATAATTCACCCCTCCACTTT.

The genes are TRBV7-8 and TRBJ2-7, with D perhaps matching TRBD1 (5 bases). This CDR3 contains 15 residues. V was pared by 5 bases and J by 3 bases, with 17 bases between. Looked up from germline, CDR1 is SGHVS and CDR2 is FQNEAQ. The CDR3 nucleotides are TGTGCCAGCAGCGCTGTGCAGGGTTTCGTCTACGAGCAGTACTTC. Protein sequence: CASSAVQGFVYEQYF. Full variable domain (outside the CDR3, taken from reference TRBV7-8 and TRBJ2-7): GAGVSQSPRYKVAKRGQDVALRCDPISGHVSLFWYQQALGQGPEFLTYFQNEAQLDKSGLPSDRFFAERPEGSVSTLKIQRTQQEDSAVYLCASSAVQGFVYEQYFGPGTRLTVT.

J is TRBJ1-5 and V is TRBV12-3 or TRBV12-4; no clear D. With 8 bases removed from V and 7 bases from J, the gap between germline ends came to 12 bases. The CDR3 has 12 residues. CDR3 in DNA: TGTGCCAGCTGCTCGCCCGGGCAGCCCCAGCATTTT. Its translation: CASCSPGQPQHF.

This chain uses TRBV4-3 with TRBJ1-2; TRBD1 is a possible D gene (6 bases). In germline, CDR1 is LGHNA, CDR2 YSLEER. This CDR3 region has 18 residues. Trimming pared 0 bases from V and 7 bases from J, leaving 24 bases between. The CDR3, as DNA: TGCGCCAGCAGCCAAGACTCCTCCGAAGGACAGTGGTTTGGTGGCTACACCTTC. This encodes CASSQDSSEGQWFGGYTF.

The V call is TRBV30, the J call TRBJ1-3, with unresolved D. Germline values: CDR1 GTSNPN, CDR2 SVGIG (reference sequence). Trimming removed 7 bases at V and 0 bases at J, with 13 bases between. The CDR3 is 14 amino acids. The CDR3 region is CAFTPGGSGNTIYF. The DNA for the CDR3 is TGTGCCTTTACTCCGGGTGGCTCTGGAAACACCATATATTTT.

As regards this clone: Additional DNA sequences in this sample encode the identical CDR3. The V and J genes are TRBV19 and TRBJ1-5, with D hard to call. Germline CDR1 and CDR2: LNHDA and SQIVND (reference sequence). V gave up 4 bases and J gave up 4 bases, with 8 bases separating them. This CDR3 spans 13 amino acids. The CDR3 sequence is CASSTGFNQPQHF. The DNA of the CDR3 is TGTGCCAGTAGTACAGGCTTTAATCAGCCCCAGCATTTT.

This clone showed up just a few times. The J gene is TRBJ2-5, the V gene TRBV7-2; 13 nucleotides line up with TRBD2. After removal of 6 bases from V and 5 bases from J, the junction contained 15 bases not matched to a gene. The V gene's germline CDR1 is SGHTA and CDR2 FQGNSA. The CDR3 consists of 18 residues. CDR3 coding DNA: TGTGCCAGCAGTTACCGTGGACTAGCGGGGGTGTTGGGGGAGACCCAGTACTTC. Its protein is CASSYRGLAGVLGETQYF.

The chain recombines TRBV4-1 with TRBJ1-5, with D tentatively TRBD1 (5 bases). There are 16 residues in the CDR3. V lost 0 bases and J lost 5, with 14 bases in between. The germline CDR1 and CDR2 sequences are MGHRA and YSYEKL. The CDR3 spells CASSQEGQGSYQPQHF. The CDR3 DNA follows: TGCGCCAGCAGCCAAGAGGGCCAGGGAAGCTATCAGCCCCAGCATTTT.